This entry describes one T cell receptor (beta chain). What it binds is not known. This record belongs to a study of T cell repertoires in cytomegalovirus infection. The CDR3 is 17 residues long. V trimming: 1 base; J trimming: 0 bases; junction bases outside the gene matches: 1. Via MiXCR, TCRdb re-called the reads, giving one row per CDR3 protein. The profile covers roughly 80,000 distinct CDR3 sequences, with more than 20% appearing a single time and approximately 51% taken by the ten largest. General study results and limits: Carriage of CMV together with the relevant HLA was identifiable through cumulative public TCR beta family frequency.

The chain is built from TRBV12-3 or TRBV12-4 and TRBJ2-3; 13 positions match TRBD2. This sample comprised CD8+ T cells from cultured PBMCs, obtained from culture after CMV antigen stimulation. This receptor was taken from a human donor in good health (CMV status not recorded). Some clones in this sample may be carry-over from other donors' samples. CDR3: CASSLGLAGGSTDTQYF. The CDR3 DNA reads as TGTGCCAGCAGTTTAGGACTAGCGGGAGGTAGCACAGATACGCAGTATTTT.